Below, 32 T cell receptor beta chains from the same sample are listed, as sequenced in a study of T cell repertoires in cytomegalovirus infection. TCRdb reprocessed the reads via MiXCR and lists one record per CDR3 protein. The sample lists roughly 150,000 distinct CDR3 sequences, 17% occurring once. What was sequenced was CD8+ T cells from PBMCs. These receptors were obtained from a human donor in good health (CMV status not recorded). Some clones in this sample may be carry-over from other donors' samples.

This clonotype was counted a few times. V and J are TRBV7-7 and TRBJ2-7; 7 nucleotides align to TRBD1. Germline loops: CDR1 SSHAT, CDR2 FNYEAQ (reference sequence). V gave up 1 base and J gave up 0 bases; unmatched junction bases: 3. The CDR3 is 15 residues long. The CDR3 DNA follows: TGTGCCAGCAGCTTAGGGACAGGAGCCTCCTACGAGCAGTACTTC. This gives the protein CASSLGTGASYEQYF.

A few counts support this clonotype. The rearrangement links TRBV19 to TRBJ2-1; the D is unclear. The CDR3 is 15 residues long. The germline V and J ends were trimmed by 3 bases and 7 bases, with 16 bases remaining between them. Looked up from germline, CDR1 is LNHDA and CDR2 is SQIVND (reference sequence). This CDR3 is CASSIPPTPINEQFF. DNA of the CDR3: TGTGCCAGTAGTATCCCGCCCACCCCCATTAATGAGCAGTTCTTC. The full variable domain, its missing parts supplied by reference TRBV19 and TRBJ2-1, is DGGITQSPKYLFRKEGQNVTLSCEQNLNHDAMYWYRQDPGQGLRLIYYSQIVNDFQKGDIAEGYSVSREKKESFPLTVTSAQKNPTAFYLCASSIPPTPINEQFFGPGTRLTVL.

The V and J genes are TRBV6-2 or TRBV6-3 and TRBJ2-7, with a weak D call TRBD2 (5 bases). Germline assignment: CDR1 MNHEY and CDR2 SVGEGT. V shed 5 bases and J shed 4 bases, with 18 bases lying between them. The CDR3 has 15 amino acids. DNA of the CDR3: TGTGCCAGCAGTCCTCTGACCGCGGGTTATTACGAGCAGTACTTC. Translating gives CASSPLTAGYYEQYF.

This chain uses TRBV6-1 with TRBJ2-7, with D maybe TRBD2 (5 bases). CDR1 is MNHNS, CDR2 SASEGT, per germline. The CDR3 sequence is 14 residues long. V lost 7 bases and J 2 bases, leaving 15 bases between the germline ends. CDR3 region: CASKDWTGTYEQYF. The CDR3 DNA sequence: TGTGCCAGCAAAGACTGGACGGGAACCTACGAGCAGTACTTC.

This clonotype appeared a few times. This chain's CDR3 is CASSERLVLSNQPQHF. In nucleotides, the CDR3 is TGTGCCAGCAGTGAACGCCTAGTCCTTAGCAATCAGCCCCAGCATTTT. The rearrangement joins TRBV2 to TRBJ1-5; D unresolved. V was shortened by 2 bases and J by 0 bases, with 11 bases between the two germline ends. Germline loops: CDR1 SNHLY, CDR2 FYNNEI. The CDR3 has 16 residues.

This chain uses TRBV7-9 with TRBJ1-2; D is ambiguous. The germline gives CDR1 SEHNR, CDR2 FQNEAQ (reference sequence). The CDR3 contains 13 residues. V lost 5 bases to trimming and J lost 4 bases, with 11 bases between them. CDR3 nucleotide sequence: TGTGCCAGCAGCCCCCCAGGTCCCTATGGCTACACCTTC. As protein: CASSPPGPYGYTF.

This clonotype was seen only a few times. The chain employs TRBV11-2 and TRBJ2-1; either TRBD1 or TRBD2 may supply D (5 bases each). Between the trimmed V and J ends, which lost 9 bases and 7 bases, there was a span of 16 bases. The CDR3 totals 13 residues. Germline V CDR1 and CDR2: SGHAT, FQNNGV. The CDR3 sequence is CASSGPWNNEQFF. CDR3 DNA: TGTGCCAGTTCGGGACCCTGGAATAATGAGCAGTTCTTC.

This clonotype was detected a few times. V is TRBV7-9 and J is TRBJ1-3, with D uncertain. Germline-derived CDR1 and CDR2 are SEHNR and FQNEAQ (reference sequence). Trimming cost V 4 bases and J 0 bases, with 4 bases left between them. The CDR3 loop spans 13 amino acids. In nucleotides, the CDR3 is TGTGCCAGCAGCTCCAACTCTGGAAACACCATATATTTT. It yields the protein CASSSNSGNTIYF.

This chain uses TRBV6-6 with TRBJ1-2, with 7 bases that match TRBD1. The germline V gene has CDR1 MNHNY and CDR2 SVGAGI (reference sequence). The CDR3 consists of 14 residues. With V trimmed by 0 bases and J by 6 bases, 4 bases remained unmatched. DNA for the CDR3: TGTGCCAGCAGTTACTCGAACAGGGGTCATGGCTACACCTTC. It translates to CASSYSNRGHGYTF.

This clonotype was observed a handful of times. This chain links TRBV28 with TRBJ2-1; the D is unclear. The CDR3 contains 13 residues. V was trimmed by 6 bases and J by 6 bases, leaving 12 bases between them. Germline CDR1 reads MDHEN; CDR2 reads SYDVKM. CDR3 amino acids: CASRTFLLNEQFF. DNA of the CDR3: TGTGCCAGCAGAACCTTCCTGCTCAATGAGCAGTTCTTC. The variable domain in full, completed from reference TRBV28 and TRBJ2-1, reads DVKVTQSSRYLVKRTGEKVFLECVQDMDHENMFWYRQDPGLGLRLIYFSYDVKMKEKGDIPEGYSVSREKKERFSLILESASTNQTSMYLCASRTFLLNEQFFGPGTRLTVL.

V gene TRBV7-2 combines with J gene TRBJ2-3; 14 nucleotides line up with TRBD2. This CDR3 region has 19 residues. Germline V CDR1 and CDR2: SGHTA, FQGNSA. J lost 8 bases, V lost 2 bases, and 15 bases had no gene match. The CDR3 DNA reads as TGTGCCAGCAGCTTATCCGGGACTAGCGGGGGCCTGATCGGGGGTACGCAGTATTTT. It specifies CASSLSGTSGGLIGGTQYF. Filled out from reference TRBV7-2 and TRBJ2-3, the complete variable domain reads GAGVSQSPSNKVTEKGKDVELRCDPISGHTALYWYRQSLGQGLEFLIYFQGNSAPDKSGLPSDRFSAERTGGSVSTLTIQRTQQEDSAVYLCASSLSGTSGGLIGGTQYFGPGTRLTVL.

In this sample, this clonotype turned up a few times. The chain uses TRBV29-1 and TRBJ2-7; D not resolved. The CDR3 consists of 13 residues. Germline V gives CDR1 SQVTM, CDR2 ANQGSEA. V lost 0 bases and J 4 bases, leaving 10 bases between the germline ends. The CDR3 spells CSVEDHPRYEQYF. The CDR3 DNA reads TGCAGCGTTGAAGACCACCCTAGGTACGAGCAGTACTTC.

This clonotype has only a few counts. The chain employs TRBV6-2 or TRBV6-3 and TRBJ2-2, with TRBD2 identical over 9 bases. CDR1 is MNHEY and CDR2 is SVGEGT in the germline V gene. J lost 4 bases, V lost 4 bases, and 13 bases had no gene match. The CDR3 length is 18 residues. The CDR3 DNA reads TGTGCCAGCAGTTCCGCCCCTCCTAGCGGGGTGTTCACCGGGGAGCTGTTTTTT. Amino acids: CASSSAPPSGVFTGELFF.

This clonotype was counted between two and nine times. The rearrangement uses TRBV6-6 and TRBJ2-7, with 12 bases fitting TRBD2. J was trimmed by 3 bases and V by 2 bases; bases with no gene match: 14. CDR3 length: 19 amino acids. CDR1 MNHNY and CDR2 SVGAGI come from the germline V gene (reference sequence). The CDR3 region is CASSYGLAGTIRTRYEQYF. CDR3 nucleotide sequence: TGTGCCAGCAGTTACGGACTAGCGGGGACGATCCGGACTCGCTACGAGCAGTACTTC.

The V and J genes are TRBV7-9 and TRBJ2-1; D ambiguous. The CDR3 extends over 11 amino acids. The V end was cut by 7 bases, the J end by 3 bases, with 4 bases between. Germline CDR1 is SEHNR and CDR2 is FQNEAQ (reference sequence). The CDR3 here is CASTDYNEQFF. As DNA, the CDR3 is TGTGCCAGCACAGACTACAATGAGCAGTTCTTC.

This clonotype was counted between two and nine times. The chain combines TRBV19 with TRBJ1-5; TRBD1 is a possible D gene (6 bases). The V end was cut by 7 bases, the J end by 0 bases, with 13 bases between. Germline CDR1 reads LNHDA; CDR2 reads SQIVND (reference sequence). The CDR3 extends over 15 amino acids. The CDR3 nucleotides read TGTGCCAGTAACCCCGGGACAAGTAGCAATCAGCCCCAGCATTTT. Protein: CASNPGTSSNQPQHF.

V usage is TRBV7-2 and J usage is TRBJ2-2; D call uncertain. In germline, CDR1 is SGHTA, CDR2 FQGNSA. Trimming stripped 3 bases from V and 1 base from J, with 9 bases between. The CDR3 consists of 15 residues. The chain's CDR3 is CASSFFLQNTGELFF. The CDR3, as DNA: TGTGCCAGCAGCTTTTTCTTGCAGAACACCGGGGAGCTGTTTTTT.

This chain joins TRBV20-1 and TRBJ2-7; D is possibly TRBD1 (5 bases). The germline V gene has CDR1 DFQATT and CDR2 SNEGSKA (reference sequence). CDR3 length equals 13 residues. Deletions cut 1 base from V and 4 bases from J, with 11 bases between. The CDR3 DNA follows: TGCAGTGCTAGAGTTACCAGGGCGTACGAGCAGTACTTC. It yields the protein CSARVTRAYEQYF.

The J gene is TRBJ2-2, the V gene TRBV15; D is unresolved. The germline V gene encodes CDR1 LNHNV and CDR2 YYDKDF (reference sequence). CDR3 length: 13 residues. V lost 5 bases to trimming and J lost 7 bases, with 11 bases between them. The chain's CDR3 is CATSPLVLGELFF. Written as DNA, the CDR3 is TGTGCCACCAGCCCACTCGTCCTCGGGGAGCTGTTTTTT. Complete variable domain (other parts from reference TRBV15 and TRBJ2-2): DAMVIQNPRYQVTQFGKPVTLSCSQTLNHNVMYWYQQKSSQAPKLLFHYYDKDFNNEADTPDNFQSRRPNTSFCFLDIRSPGLGDTAMYLCATSPLVLGELFFGEGSRLTVL.

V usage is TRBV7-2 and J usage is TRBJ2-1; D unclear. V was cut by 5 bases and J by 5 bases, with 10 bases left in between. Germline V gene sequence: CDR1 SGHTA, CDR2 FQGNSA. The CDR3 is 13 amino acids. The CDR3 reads CASSPSRNNEQFF. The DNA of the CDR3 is TGTGCCAGCAGCCCTTCGAGAAACAATGAGCAGTTCTTC.

Written as DNA, the CDR3 is TGCAGTGCTAGAGGGGGGAGGGCGACGGGGGAGCAGTACTTC. The encoded protein is CSARGGRATGEQYF. This sequence joins TRBV20-1 and TRBJ2-7; 7 nucleotides align to TRBD2. From germline, CDR1 is DFQATT and CDR2 SNEGSKA (reference sequence). This CDR3 is built from 14 residues. The J segment lost 7 bases and the V segment lost 1 base, leaving 10 bases of the junction unmatched.

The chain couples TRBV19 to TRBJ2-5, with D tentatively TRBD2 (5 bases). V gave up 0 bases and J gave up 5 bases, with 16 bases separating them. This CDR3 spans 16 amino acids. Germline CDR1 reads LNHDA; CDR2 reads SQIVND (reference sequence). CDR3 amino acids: CASSIERAAARETQYF. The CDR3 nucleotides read TGTGCCAGTAGTATAGAGAGGGCGGCGGCTCGGGAGACCCAGTACTTC.

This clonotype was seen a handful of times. The CDR3: CASSQEGMDRGRDNEQFF. DNA for the CDR3: TGTGCCAGCAGCCAAGAAGGAATGGACAGGGGAAGGGACAATGAGCAGTTCTTC. The rearrangement joins TRBV14 to TRBJ2-1, with 9 bases matching TRBD1. This CDR3 is 18 amino acids long. Per germline, CDR1 SGHDN and CDR2 FVKESK. The J segment lost 5 bases and the V segment lost 0 bases, leaving 11 bases of the junction unmatched.

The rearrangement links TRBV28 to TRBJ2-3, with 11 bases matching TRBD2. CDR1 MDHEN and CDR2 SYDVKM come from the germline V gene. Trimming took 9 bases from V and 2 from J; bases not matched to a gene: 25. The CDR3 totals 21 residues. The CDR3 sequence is CASPPVSGTSGPEFFTDTQYF. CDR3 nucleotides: TGTGCCAGTCCCCCCGTCTCCGGGACTAGCGGACCAGAATTCTTCACAGATACGCAGTATTTT.

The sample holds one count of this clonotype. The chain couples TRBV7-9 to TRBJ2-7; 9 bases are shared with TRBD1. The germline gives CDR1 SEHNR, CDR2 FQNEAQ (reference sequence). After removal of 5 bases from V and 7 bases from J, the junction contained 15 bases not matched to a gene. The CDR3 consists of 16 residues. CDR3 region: CASSANRGRLVWEQYF. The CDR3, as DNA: TGTGCCAGCAGCGCCAACAGGGGGCGCCTCGTATGGGAGCAGTACTTC. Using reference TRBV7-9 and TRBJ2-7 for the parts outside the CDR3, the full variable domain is DTGVSQNPRHKITKRGQNVTFRCDPISEHNRLYWYRQTLGQGPEFLTYFQNEAQLEKSRLLSDRFSAERPKGSFSTLEIQRTEQGDSAMYLCASSANRGRLVWEQYFGPGTRLTVT.

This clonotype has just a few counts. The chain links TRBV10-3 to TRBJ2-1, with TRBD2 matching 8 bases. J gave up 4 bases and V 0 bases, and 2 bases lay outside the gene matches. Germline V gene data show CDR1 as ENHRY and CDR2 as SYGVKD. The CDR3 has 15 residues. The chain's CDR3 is CAISESAGAYNEQFF. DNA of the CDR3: TGTGCCATCAGTGAGTCAGCGGGGGCTTACAATGAGCAGTTCTTC.

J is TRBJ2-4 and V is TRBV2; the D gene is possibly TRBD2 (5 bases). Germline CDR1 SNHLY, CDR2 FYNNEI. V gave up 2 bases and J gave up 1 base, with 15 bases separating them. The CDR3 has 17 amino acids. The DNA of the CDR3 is TGTGCCAGCAGTGAACCTGGCGGAGGTATGGCCAAAAACATTCAGTACTTC. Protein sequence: CASSEPGGGMAKNIQYF.

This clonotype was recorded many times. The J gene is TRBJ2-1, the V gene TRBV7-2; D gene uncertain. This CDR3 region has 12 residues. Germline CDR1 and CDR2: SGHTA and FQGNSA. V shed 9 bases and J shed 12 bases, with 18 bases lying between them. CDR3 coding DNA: TGTGCCAGTCAAGATGCTAGGATCGGGCAGTTCTTC. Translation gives CASQDARIGQFF.

Here the CDR3 reads CASSSGTSGRALGADTQYF. CDR3 coding DNA: TGTGCCAGCAGCTCTGGGACTAGCGGGAGGGCCCTCGGCGCAGATACGCAGTATTTT. The chain joins TRBV11-1 to TRBJ2-3; 16 bases map to TRBD2. Unmatched junction bases numbered 11, after V lost 4 bases and J lost 4 bases. The CDR3 length is 19 residues. Germline-derived CDR1 and CDR2 are SGHAT and FQDESV (reference sequence).

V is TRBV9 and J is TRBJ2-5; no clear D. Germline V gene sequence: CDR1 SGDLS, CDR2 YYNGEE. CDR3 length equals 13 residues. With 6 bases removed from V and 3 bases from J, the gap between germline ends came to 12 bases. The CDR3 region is CASIPSREETQYF. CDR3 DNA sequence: TGTGCCAGCATCCCCAGTCGCGAAGAGACCCAGTACTTC.

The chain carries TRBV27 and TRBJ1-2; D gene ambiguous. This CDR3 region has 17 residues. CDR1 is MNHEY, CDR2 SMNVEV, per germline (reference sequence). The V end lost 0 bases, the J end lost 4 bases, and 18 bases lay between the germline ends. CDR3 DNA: TGTGCCAGCAGTTTATCGATTTTCGACAACTCGGGCTATGGCTACACCTTC. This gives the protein CASSLSIFDNSGYGYTF.

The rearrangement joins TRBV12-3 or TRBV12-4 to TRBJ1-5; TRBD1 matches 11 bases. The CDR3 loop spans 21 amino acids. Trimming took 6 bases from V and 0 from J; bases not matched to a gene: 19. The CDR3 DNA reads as TGTGCCAGCAGCCTCAGCCGGGACAGGGGGTTCGCGTTCCTTAGCAATCAGCCCCAGCATTTT. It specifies CASSLSRDRGFAFLSNQPQHF.